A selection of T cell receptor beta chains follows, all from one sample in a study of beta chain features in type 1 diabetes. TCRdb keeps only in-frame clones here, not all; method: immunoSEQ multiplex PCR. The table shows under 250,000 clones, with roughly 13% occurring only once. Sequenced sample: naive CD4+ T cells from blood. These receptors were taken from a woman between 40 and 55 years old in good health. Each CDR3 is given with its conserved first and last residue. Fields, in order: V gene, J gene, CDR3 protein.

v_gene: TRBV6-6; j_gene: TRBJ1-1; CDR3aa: CAVQLGGSLGTEAFF
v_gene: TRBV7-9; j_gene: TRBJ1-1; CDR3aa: CASSPGLLNTEAFF
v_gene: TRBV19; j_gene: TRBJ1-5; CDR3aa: CASNQAGSNQPQHF
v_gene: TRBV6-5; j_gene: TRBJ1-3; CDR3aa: CASSQLGAGDTIYF
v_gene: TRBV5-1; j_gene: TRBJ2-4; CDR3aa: CASSTRTVTEGIQYF
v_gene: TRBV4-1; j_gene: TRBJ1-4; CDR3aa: CASSQDAGRHPSEKLFF
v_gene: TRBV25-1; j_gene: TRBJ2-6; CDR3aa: CASSAGTGGANVLTF
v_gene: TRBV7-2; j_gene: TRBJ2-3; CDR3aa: CASSLGGRVTDTQYF
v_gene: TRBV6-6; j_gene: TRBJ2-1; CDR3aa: CASSPRTGRKFF
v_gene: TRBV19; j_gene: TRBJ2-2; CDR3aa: CASSPAGTNTGELFF
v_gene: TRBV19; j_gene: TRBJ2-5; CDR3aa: CASSRQGRETQYF
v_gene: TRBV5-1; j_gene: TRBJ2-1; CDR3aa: CASRPVAGLRYNEQFF
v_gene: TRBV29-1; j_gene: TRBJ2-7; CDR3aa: CSVGGQGIYEQYF
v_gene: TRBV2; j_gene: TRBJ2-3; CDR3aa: CASARSTSGGTDTQYF
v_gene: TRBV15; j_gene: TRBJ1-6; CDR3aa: CATSRQGTGSPLHF
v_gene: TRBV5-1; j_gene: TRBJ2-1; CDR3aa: CASSTGLAGGRNEQFF
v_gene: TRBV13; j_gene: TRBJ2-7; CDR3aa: CASSLIDIGGGKSYEQYF
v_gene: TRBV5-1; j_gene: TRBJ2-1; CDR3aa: CASGRWAGGPYEQFF
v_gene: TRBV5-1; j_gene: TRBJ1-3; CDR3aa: CASSYDRTLSGNTIYF
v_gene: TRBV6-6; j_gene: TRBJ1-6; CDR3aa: CASRQGDSPLHF
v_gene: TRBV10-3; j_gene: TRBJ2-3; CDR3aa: CAISGDSGGSTDTQYF
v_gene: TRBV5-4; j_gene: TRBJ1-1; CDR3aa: CASSWDRGGPEAFF
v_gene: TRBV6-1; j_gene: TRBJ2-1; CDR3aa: CASSVKLVGEQFF
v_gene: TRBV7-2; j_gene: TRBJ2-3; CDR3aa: CASSPGIDTQYF
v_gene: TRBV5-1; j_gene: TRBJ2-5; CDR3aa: CASSLAGAETQYF
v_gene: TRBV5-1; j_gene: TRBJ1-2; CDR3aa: CASSLDARGYTF
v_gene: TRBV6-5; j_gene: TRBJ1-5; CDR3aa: CASSYSPGQGDQPQHF
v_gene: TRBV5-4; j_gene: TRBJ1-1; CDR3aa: CASSLGRDYTEAFF